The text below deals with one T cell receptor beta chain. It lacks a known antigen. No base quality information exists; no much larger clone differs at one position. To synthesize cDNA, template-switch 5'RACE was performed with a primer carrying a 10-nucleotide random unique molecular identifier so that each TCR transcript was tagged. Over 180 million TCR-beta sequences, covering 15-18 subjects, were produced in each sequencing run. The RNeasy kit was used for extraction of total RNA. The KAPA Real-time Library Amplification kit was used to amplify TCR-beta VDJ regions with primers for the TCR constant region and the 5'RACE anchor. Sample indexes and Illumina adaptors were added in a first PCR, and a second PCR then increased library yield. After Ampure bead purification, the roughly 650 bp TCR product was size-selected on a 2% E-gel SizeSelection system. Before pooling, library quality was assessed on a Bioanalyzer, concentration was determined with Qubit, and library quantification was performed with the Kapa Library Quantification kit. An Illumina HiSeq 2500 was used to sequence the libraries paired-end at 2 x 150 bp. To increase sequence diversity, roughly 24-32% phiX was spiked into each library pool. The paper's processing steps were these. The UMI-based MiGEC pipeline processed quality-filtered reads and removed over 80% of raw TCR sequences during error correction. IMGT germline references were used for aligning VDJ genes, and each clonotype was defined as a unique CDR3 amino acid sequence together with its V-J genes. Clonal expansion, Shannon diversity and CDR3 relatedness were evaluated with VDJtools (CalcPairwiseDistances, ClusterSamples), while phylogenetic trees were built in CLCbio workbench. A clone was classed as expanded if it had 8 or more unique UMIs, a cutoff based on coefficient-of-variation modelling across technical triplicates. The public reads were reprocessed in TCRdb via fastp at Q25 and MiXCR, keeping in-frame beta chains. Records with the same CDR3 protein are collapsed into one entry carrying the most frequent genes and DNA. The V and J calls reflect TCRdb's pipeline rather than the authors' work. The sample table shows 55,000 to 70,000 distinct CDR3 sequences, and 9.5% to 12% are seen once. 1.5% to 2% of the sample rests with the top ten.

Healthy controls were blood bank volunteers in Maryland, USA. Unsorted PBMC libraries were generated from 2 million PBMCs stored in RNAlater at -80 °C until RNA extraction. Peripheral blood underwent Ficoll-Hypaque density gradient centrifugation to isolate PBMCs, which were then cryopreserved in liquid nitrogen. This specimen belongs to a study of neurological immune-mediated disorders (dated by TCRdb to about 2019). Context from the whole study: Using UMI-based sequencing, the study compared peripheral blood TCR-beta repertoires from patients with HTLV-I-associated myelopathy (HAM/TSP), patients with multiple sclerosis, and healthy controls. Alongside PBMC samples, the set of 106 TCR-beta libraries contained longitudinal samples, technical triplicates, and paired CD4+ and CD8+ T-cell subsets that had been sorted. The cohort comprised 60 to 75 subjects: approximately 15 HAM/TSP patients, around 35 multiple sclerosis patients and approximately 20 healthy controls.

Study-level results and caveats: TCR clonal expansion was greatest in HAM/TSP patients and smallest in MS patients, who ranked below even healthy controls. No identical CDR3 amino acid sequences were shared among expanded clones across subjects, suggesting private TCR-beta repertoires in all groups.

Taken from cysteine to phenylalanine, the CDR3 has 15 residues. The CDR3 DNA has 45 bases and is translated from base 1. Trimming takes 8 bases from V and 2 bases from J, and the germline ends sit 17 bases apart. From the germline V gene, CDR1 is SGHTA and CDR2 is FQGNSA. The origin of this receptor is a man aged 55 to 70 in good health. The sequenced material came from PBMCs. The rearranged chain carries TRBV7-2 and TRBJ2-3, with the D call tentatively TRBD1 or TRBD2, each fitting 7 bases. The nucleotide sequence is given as TGTGCCAGCTCGAGGCAGGGGGGGCCCACAGATACGCAGTATTTT. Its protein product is CASSRQGGPTDTQYF.